This note documents a single T cell receptor beta chain sequence. The sample belongs to a study of T-cell reconstitution after alpha-beta-depleted transplantation in children. There are 14 residues in the CDR3. The junction had 4 bases not matched to a gene; V was cut back by 3 bases and J by 9 bases. CDR1 and CDR2 from the germline V gene are SEHNR and FQNEAQ (reference sequence). The TCRbeta library incorporated unique molecular identifiers. TCRdb analysed the PCR reads with MiXCR anew, one entry per CDR3 protein. The sample yields roughly 76,000 distinct CDR3 sequences, approximately 11% seen once.

The chain carries TRBV7-9 and TRBJ1-5; 11 nucleotides agree with TRBD1. The source material was PBMCs, sampled before TCRalphabeta/CD19-depleted stem cell transplant. This clonotype was obtained from a boy aged 10-17 years with acute myeloid leukemia, due to receive a stem cell transplant. The CDR3 loop reads CASSFGTGGPPQHF. The DNA for the CDR3 is TGTGCCAGCAGCTTCGGGACAGGGGGACCGCCCCAGCATTTT.